This T cell receptor (beta chain) was sequenced for a study of blood T cells in healthy people across ages. This clonotype was observed a handful of times. Using a J-beta primer mix together with a sample-barcoded 5' primer, a second PCR was run for roughly 7 to 12 cycles. Samples each returned at least 2.5 million CDR3-containing paired-end reads. Each CDR3 protein is one row after TCRdb ran MiXCR on the 5' RACE reads. The sample lists about 1.8 million distinct CDR3 sequences; about 49% were seen once. Each donor was a healthy Caucasian individual from Russia, aged about 6 to 95. For every donor, a draw yielded about 9.7 milliliters of peripheral blood. CDR3 size: 14 residues. The J segment lost 6 bases and the V segment lost 6 bases, leaving 7 bases of the junction unmatched. CDR1 DFQATT and CDR2 SNEGSKA come from the germline V gene (reference sequence).

This clonotype was sampled from a middle-aged woman in good health. The J gene is TRBJ2-1, the V gene TRBV20-1, with TRBD2 matching 11 bases. Sequencing input: blood. The CDR3 DNA follows: TGCAGTGCCACTAGCGGGGGTAGAGGCAATGAGCAGTTCTTC. Protein product: CSATSGGRGNEQFF.